These 17 T cell receptor beta chains share one sample of origin, sequenced in a study of T cell repertoires in cytomegalovirus infection. TCRdb reprocessed the reads with MiXCR, giving one entry per CDR3 protein. The sample gives approximately 110,000 distinct CDR3 sequences, approximately 28% of which show up once; about 81% is in the top ten. Antigens for these TCRs are unknown. The sequences come from CD8+ T cells from cultured PBMCs, collected from culture after CMV antigen stimulation. These receptors were taken from a human donor in good health (CMV status not recorded). Some clones in this sample may be carry-over from other donors' samples.

This clonotype was detected a few times. The rearrangement uses TRBV27 and TRBJ1-2, with D possibly being TRBD1 (5 bases). Germline lookup yields CDR1 MNHEY and CDR2 SMNVEV (reference sequence). Trimming shortened V by 3 bases and J by 2 bases, and 7 bases separated the two germline ends. The CDR3 covers 13 residues. As DNA, the CDR3 is TGTGCCAGCAGTTTCACAGGAAACTATGGCTACACCTTC. Protein product: CASSFTGNYGYTF.

The CDR3 coding sequence is TGTGCCAGCAGTCGAGCCGGGACAGGGGAGACTGAAGCTTTCTTT. Its protein is CASSRAGTGETEAFF. The rearrangement links TRBV28 to TRBJ1-1; 10 bases align to TRBD1. The germline V gene encodes CDR1 MDHEN and CDR2 SYDVKM. V lost 5 bases, J lost 5 bases, and 8 bases stayed unmatched. The length of the CDR3 is 15 residues.

This clonotype was seen repeatedly, ten times or more. V usage is TRBV2 and J usage is TRBJ2-3; no definite D call. Looked up from germline, CDR1 is SNHLY and CDR2 is FYNNEI. Trimming took off 3 bases at V and 1 base at J, with 8 bases between the two ends. The CDR3 consists of 14 residues. CDR3 region: CASSETYGTDTQYF. The CDR3 DNA reads as TGTGCCAGCAGTGAGACTTACGGCACAGATACGCAGTATTTT.

This clonotype was detected only a few times. The genes are TRBV7-9 and TRBJ1-2, with unresolved D. V lost 11 bases and J 3 bases, leaving 16 bases between the germline ends. The CDR3 is 13 residues long. Germline V gene sequence: CDR1 SEHNR, CDR2 FQNEAQ (reference sequence). The DNA of the CDR3 is TGTGCCCCCGCTCCCCGGTGGTACTATGGCTACACCTTC. Protein: CAPAPRWYYGYTF.

This clonotype was observed a few times. V and J are TRBV12-3 or TRBV12-4 and TRBJ1-1; the D gene is possibly TRBD1 (5 bases). This CDR3 spans 12 amino acids. Trimming cost V 5 bases and J 12 bases, with 16 bases left between them. CDR3 in DNA: TGTGCCAGCAGTACAGGTCACCCAGGGACTTTCTTT. Amino acids: CASSTGHPGTFF.

J is TRBJ2-5 and V is TRBV9; a possible D gene is TRBD2 (6 bases). The CDR3 loop spans 14 amino acids. From germline, CDR1 is SGDLS and CDR2 YYNGEE. Trimming left V 3 bases short and J 2 bases short, with 11 bases between. CDR3 nucleotide sequence: TGTGCCAGCAGCGAAAGGGACTTTCAAGAGACCCAGTACTTC. This gives the protein CASSERDFQETQYF.

This clonotype has more than one count but fewer than ten. The chain combines TRBV11-2 with TRBJ1-1; D unclear. Trimming pared 2 bases from V and 1 base from J, leaving 5 bases between. Germline lookup yields CDR1 SGHAT and CDR2 FQNNGV. The CDR3 sequence is 13 residues long. The CDR3 DNA follows: TGTGCCAGCAGCTTAACTCCGAACACTGAAGCTTTCTTT. Protein product: CASSLTPNTEAFF.

This clonotype was seen a few times. The chain uses TRBV27 and TRBJ2-3; 8 bases line up with TRBD1. Germline loops: CDR1 MNHEY, CDR2 SMNVEV (reference sequence). The trim removed 0 bases at V and 7 bases at J, leaving 12 bases unmatched. The CDR3 runs 17 residues. The CDR3 here is CASSLSARAQGAYTQYF. CDR3 DNA sequence: TGTGCCAGCAGTTTATCGGCACGGGCGCAGGGGGCTTATACGCAGTATTTT.

This clonotype was found a few times. V usage is TRBV6-5 and J usage is TRBJ2-1, with D uncertain. CDR3 length: 16 residues. Germline V gene data show CDR1 as MNHEY and CDR2 as SVGAGI. Trimming left V 3 bases short and J 2 bases short, with 14 bases between. CDR3 in DNA: TGTGCCAGCAGTTATAATAAAGGCAGAGCCTACAATGAGCAGTTCTTC. It yields the protein CASSYNKGRAYNEQFF.

The chain uses TRBV2 and TRBJ2-3; a possible D gene is TRBD1 (5 bases). CDR3 length equals 13 residues. Trimming pared 1 base from V and 5 bases from J, leaving 7 bases between. In germline, CDR1 is SNHLY, CDR2 FYNNEI. DNA of the CDR3: TGTGCCAGCAGTGAAGTGGGGCGAGATACGCAGTATTTT. It is translated as CASSEVGRDTQYF.

The chain couples TRBV28 to TRBJ1-6; D might be TRBD1 (6 bases). Looked up from germline, CDR1 is MDHEN and CDR2 is SYDVKM. This CDR3 spans 16 amino acids. The V end lost 7 bases, the J end lost 0 bases, and 13 bases lay between the germline ends. In DNA form, the CDR3 reads TGTGCCAGCACCCAGCGGGGGGCCTCCTATAATTCACCCCTCCACTTT. It yields the protein CASTQRGASYNSPLHF.

The sample holds many counts of this clonotype. This sequence joins TRBV7-9 and TRBJ2-7; D ambiguous. Germline V gene sequence: CDR1 SEHNR, CDR2 FQNEAQ (reference sequence). The V end was cut by 5 bases, the J end by 0 bases, with 8 bases between. The CDR3 loop spans 13 amino acids. The CDR3 nucleotides read TGTGCCAGCAGCCCCGTGGGCTCCTACGAGCAGTACTTC. Translating gives CASSPVGSYEQYF.

This clonotype has only a few counts. This chain connects TRBV7-9 to TRBJ2-1, with TRBD2 matching over 7 bases. J was trimmed by 8 bases and V by 5 bases; bases with no gene match: 3. Looked up from germline, CDR1 is SEHNR and CDR2 is FQNEAQ (reference sequence). The CDR3 has 12 amino acids. This chain's CDR3 is CASSLTSDEQFF. CDR3 in DNA: TGTGCCAGCAGCCTTACTAGCGATGAGCAGTTCTTC. Together with reference TRBV7-9 and TRBJ2-1, the CDR3 gives the full variable domain: DTGVSQNPRHKITKRGQNVTFRCDPISEHNRLYWYRQTLGQGPEFLTYFQNEAQLEKSRLLSDRFSAERPKGSFSTLEIQRTEQGDSAMYLCASSLTSDEQFFGPGTRLTVL.

The gene calls are TRBV14 and TRBJ2-1; D gene unclear. Looked up from germline, CDR1 is SGHDN and CDR2 is FVKESK. Trimming left V 2 bases short and J 7 bases short, with 9 bases between. This CDR3 spans 13 amino acids. The CDR3 reads CASSQNIPNEQFF. The CDR3 DNA is TGTGCCAGCAGCCAAAACATCCCGAATGAGCAGTTCTTC. The full variable domain, rest sourced from reference TRBV14 and TRBJ2-1, is EAGVTQFPSHSVIEKGQTVTLRCDPISGHDNLYWYRRVMGKEIKFLLHFVKESKQDESGMPNNRFLAERTGGTYSTLKVQPAELEDSGVYFCASSQNIPNEQFFGPGTRLTVL.

CDR3 in amino acids: CASRSSGGADREQFF. The CDR3 DNA reads as TGTGCCAGCAGATCTAGCGGGGGGGCTGACAGGGAGCAGTTCTTC. This chain uses TRBV27 with TRBJ2-1, with TRBD2 matching 12 bases. J was trimmed by 10 bases and V by 6 bases; bases with no gene match: 10. CDR3 size: 15 residues. Germline lookup yields CDR1 MNHEY and CDR2 SMNVEV (reference sequence).

This clonotype was counted between two and nine times. This chain joins TRBV7-9 and TRBJ2-1; 7 nucleotides agree with TRBD2. V trimming: 10 bases; J trimming: 10 bases; junction bases outside the gene matches: 13. This CDR3 is 13 amino acids long. The germline gives CDR1 SEHNR, CDR2 FQNEAQ (reference sequence). This CDR3 is CATTGLQLVEQFF. The DNA of the CDR3 is TGTGCCACAACGGGACTACAGCTGGTCGAGCAGTTCTTC.

The genes are TRBV12-3 or TRBV12-4 and TRBJ1-2, with a tentative D call TRBD1 (5 bases). The CDR3 covers 13 residues. V was cut by 0 bases and J by 7 bases, with 9 bases left in between. CDR3 protein: CASSLAGGRGYTF. CDR3 DNA: TGTGCCAGCAGTTTAGCGGGGGGACGTGGCTACACCTTC.